The 21 T cell receptor beta chains below all came from one sample that was sequenced in a study of blood T cell repertoires in COVID-19. TCRdb keeps only in-frame clones here, not all; method: immunoSEQ multiplex PCR. Of roughly 150,000 clones listed, under 95% are singletons. Material: peripheral blood. Source of these receptors: a young man with COVID-19, enrolled during active disease.

Only one count was recorded for this clone. The gene calls are TRBV7-9 and TRBJ2-7, with D maybe TRBD1 (6 bases). Germline lookup yields CDR1 SEHNR and CDR2 FQNEAQ (reference sequence). The CDR3 totals 15 residues. V dropped 5 bases and J dropped 0 bases, with 14 bases sitting between them. The CDR3 here is CASSTRQVTSYEQYF. In nucleotides, the CDR3 is TGTGCCAGCAGCACCCGACAGGTTACCTCCTACGAGCAGTACTTC.

V and J are TRBV15 and TRBJ2-1; TRBD1 matches at 8 bases. Germline V lookup: CDR1 LNHNV, CDR2 YYDKDF (reference sequence). J lost 4 bases, V lost 5 bases, and 13 bases had no gene match. This CDR3 contains 17 residues. The CDR3 sequence is CATSSLYPGGSYNEQFF. CDR3 nucleotides: TGTGCCACCAGCTCTCTCTACCCAGGGGGCTCGTACAATGAGCAGTTCTTC.

The sample holds one count of this clone. V is TRBV6-5 and J is TRBJ1-3, with D perhaps TRBD1 (6 bases). The V gene lost 4 bases and the J gene lost 1 base, with 11 bases spanning the gap. The germline V gene encodes CDR1 MNHEY and CDR2 SVGAGI. The CDR3 covers 15 residues. CDR3 loop: CASSLQGPSGNTIYF. The CDR3 DNA sequence: TGTGCCAGCAGTTTACAGGGTCCTTCTGGAAACACCATATATTTT.

DNA for the CDR3: TGTGCCAGCAGGGTCCGGGCCTACAATGAGCAGTTCTTC. Residues: CASRVRAYNEQFF. The rearrangement uses TRBV2 and TRBJ2-1, with D unclear. This CDR3 spans 13 amino acids. CDR1 and CDR2 from the germline V gene are SNHLY and FYNNEI. Trimming removed 6 bases at V and 2 bases at J, with 8 bases between.

As for this clone: One end of the junction does not line up with germline, which may come from a read error. The chain has TRBV5-6 and TRBJ1-4; 10 positions match TRBD1. Germline CDR1 SGHDT, CDR2 YYEEEE. The CDR3 has 14 amino acids. CDR3 sequence (DNA): TGTGCCAGCAGCTTCGGGACAGGGGTGCCGAAACTGCTTTTT. Translating gives CASSFGTGVPKLLF.

This rearrangement joins TRBV7-9 to TRBJ1-2; 8 bases are shared with TRBD1. The CDR3 has 14 residues. V lost 6 bases, J lost 5 bases, and 8 bases stayed unmatched. Germline assignment: CDR1 SEHNR and CDR2 FQNEAQ (reference sequence). The CDR3 DNA is TGTGCCAGCAGTTACGGGACAGGTCTTTATGGCTACACCTTC. Protein product: CASSYGTGLYGYTF.

This clone has a single count. The chain combines TRBV7-7 with TRBJ2-2, with 7 bases fitting TRBD2. The CDR3 spans 16 residues. From germline, CDR1 is SSHAT and CDR2 FNYEAQ (reference sequence). V trimming: 3 bases; J trimming: 1 base; junction bases outside the gene matches: 5. The CDR3 DNA reads as TGTGCCAGCAGCTTGAGCGGGGCGCTGAACACCGGGGAGCTGTTTTTT. This translates into CASSLSGALNTGELFF.

The J gene is TRBJ2-7, the V gene TRBV24-1; 7 positions match TRBD1. This CDR3 contains 13 residues. CDR1 and CDR2 from the germline V gene are KGHDR and SFDVKD. V dropped 4 bases and J dropped 5; count of bases not matched to a gene: 4. The CDR3 loop is CATSDPGTDEQYF. The CDR3 nucleotides read TGTGCCACCAGTGACCCTGGGACAGACGAGCAGTACTTC.

The rearrangement links TRBV2 to TRBJ1-5; D is uncertain. The CDR3 length is 14 residues. Germline V CDR1 and CDR2: SNHLY, FYNNEI. Trimming shortened V by 4 bases and J by 0 bases, and 7 bases separated the two germline ends. Here the CDR3 DNA reads TGTGCCAGCAGTGCGCAGGTTAGCAATCAGCCCCAGCATTTT. This encodes CASSAQVSNQPQHF.

The CDR3 region has the DNA TGCGCCAGCAGATCCAATTTCGGCGGTGACGGACTTAGGAATCAGCCCCAGCATTTT. Its translation: CASRSNFGGDGLRNQPQHF. The gene calls are TRBV4-1 and TRBJ1-5, with D hard to call. The V gene's germline CDR1 is MGHRA and CDR2 YSYEKL. Between the trimmed V and J ends, which lost 6 bases and 4 bases, there was a span of 28 bases. The CDR3 consists of 19 residues.

The chain joins TRBV5-1 to TRBJ2-3; 8 bases fit TRBD2. V lost 0 bases, J lost 5 bases, and 2 bases stayed unmatched. Germline V gene data show CDR1 as SGHRS and CDR2 as YFSETQ. This CDR3 has 14 residues. Here the CDR3 reads CASSLAGGGDTQYF. The CDR3 nucleotides read TGCGCCAGCAGCTTGGCGGGAGGGGGAGATACGCAGTATTTT.

In this sample, this clone turned up once. This sequence joins TRBV11-1 and TRBJ2-3; a weak D match, TRBD1 (6 bases). CDR1 is SGHAT, CDR2 FQDESV, per germline (reference sequence). Deletions cut 1 base from V and 2 bases from J, with 10 bases between. The CDR3 spans 15 residues. This CDR3 is CASSLGGRNTDTQYF. In DNA, the CDR3 is TGTGCCAGCAGCTTAGGGGGGCGCAACACAGATACGCAGTATTTT.

V usage is TRBV19 and J usage is TRBJ2-3, with 7 nucleotides matching TRBD2. CDR3 size: 12 residues. Per the germline V gene, CDR1 is LNHDA and CDR2 is SQIVND (reference sequence). J gave up 8 bases and V 3 bases, and 2 bases lay outside the gene matches. CDR3 amino acids: CASSMAGVTQYF. The CDR3 DNA reads as TGTGCCAGTAGTATGGCGGGAGTTACGCAGTATTTT.

CDR3 nucleotide sequence: TGCGCCAGCAGCTTGAGTGGTTTTGGCAGTCGGAACACTGAAGCTTTCTTT. Amino acid sequence: CASSLSGFGSRNTEAFF. The chain has TRBV5-1 and TRBJ1-1; no clear D gene. Germline V lookup: CDR1 SGHRS, CDR2 YFSETQ. There are 17 residues in the CDR3. The V end was cut by 1 base, the J end by 1 base, with 17 bases between. Full variable domain (remainder filled in from reference TRBV5-1 and TRBJ1-1): KAGVTQTPRYLIKTRGQQVTLSCSPISGHRSVSWYQQTPGQGLQFLFEYFSETQRNKGNFPGRFSGRQFSNSRSEMNVSTLELGDSALYLCASSLSGFGSRNTEAFFGQGTRLTVV.

The V gene is TRBV13, the J gene TRBJ1-5, with 7 bases matching TRBD1. Trimming took 6 bases from V and 5 from J; bases not matched to a gene: 1. The V gene's germline CDR1 is PRHDT and CDR2 FYEKMQ (reference sequence). The CDR3 is 12 residues long. This chain's CDR3 is CASRGQDQPQHF. CDR3 nucleotides: TGTGCCAGCAGAGGACAGGATCAGCCCCAGCATTTT.

The chain employs TRBV25-1 and TRBJ2-2; 7 bases match TRBD2. The J segment lost 7 bases and the V segment lost 1 base, leaving 12 bases of the junction unmatched. This CDR3 has 17 amino acids. Per germline, CDR1 MGHDK and CDR2 SYGVNS. The CDR3 sequence: CASSESTAGEVDGELFF. The DNA for the CDR3 is TGTGCCAGCAGTGAATCGACGGCGGGAGAAGTTGACGGGGAGCTGTTTTTT.

The chain combines TRBV9 with TRBJ2-7; D might be TRBD1 (5 bases). V shed 0 bases and J shed 3 bases, with 13 bases lying between them. Germline V gene data show CDR1 as SGDLS and CDR2 as YYNGEE. The CDR3 spans 15 residues. CDR3 nucleotide sequence: TGTGCCAGCAGCGTAGCAGGGATGGGAAACTACGAGCAGTACTTC. Protein product: CASSVAGMGNYEQYF.

The chain joins TRBV4-2 to TRBJ2-1, with a weak D call TRBD2 (5 bases). Trimming left V 3 bases short and J 2 bases short, with 11 bases between. The germline V gene has CDR1 LGHNA and CDR2 YNFKEQ. The CDR3 is made up of 15 amino acids. The CDR3 loop reads CASSHVGEAYNEQFF. The CDR3 bases are TGTGCCAGCAGCCATGTGGGAGAGGCCTACAATGAGCAGTTCTTC.

The chain carries TRBV6-5 and TRBJ2-2; no firm D call. Trimming removed 2 bases from V and 5 bases from J, with 9 bases in between. Germline CDR1 and CDR2: MNHEY and SVGAGI. The CDR3 length is 14 residues. For the CDR3, the DNA is TGTGCCAGCAGTTACACCAGGATTACCGGGGAGCTGTTTTTT. Its translation: CASSYTRITGELFF.

The CDR3 DNA reads TGTGCCAGCGGCCTCCGGTCAGACTACTCCTACGAGCAGTACTTC. Its translation is CASGLRSDYSYEQYF. This chain uses TRBV28 with TRBJ2-7; TRBD2 might be the D (5 bases). CDR3 size: 15 residues. The V end lost 8 bases, the J end lost 0 bases, and 17 bases lay between the germline ends. Germline values: CDR1 MDHEN, CDR2 SYDVKM.

CDR3 DNA sequence: TGTGCCACCAGCAGAGATTGGCCTAGCGGGAGTCAGCAGTTCTTC. This sequence encodes CATSRDWPSGSQQFF. The chain joins TRBV15 to TRBJ2-1, with 10 nucleotides matching TRBD2. This CDR3 comprises 15 residues. Trimming took 0 bases from V and 11 from J; bases not matched to a gene: 7. Germline lookup yields CDR1 LNHNV and CDR2 YYDKDF (reference sequence).